Below, 17 T cell receptor beta chains from the same sample are listed, as sequenced in a study of control samples from healthy donors and cancer patients. Repertoires were generated with immunoSEQ multiplex PCR, while TCRdb's copy carries only in-frame clones and drops some. This table holds roughly 130,000 clones, around 90% found once. What was sequenced was blood. All receptors come from a man younger than 35 in good health.

V usage is TRBV12-3 or TRBV12-4 and J usage is TRBJ1-1; D not certain. There are 11 residues in the CDR3. Trimming stripped 3 bases from V and 3 bases from J, with 2 bases between. CDR3 coding DNA: TGTGCCAGCAGTTTCGACACTGAAGCTTTCTTT. Protein product: CASSFDTEAFF.

DNA for the CDR3: TGCGCCAGCAGGCCCGGGACAGTGTATAATTCACCCCTCCACTTT. Translated: CASRPGTVYNSPLHF. V is TRBV5-1 and J is TRBJ1-6, with TRBD1 matching over 7 bases. The CDR3 has 15 amino acids. J gave up 4 bases and V 5 bases, and 6 bases lay outside the gene matches. Germline values: CDR1 SGHRS, CDR2 YFSETQ. Supplemented by reference TRBV5-1 and TRBJ1-6, the full variable domain reads KAGVTQTPRYLIKTRGQQVTLSCSPISGHRSVSWYQQTPGQGLQFLFEYFSETQRNKGNFPGRFSGRQFSNSRSEMNVSTLELGDSALYLCASRPGTVYNSPLHFGNGTRLTVT.

This rearrangement joins TRBV5-1 to TRBJ2-1, with a tentative D call TRBD2 (7 bases). This CDR3 comprises 14 residues. Trimming stripped 2 bases from V and 9 bases from J, with 15 bases between. In germline, CDR1 is SGHRS, CDR2 YFSETQ. CDR3 amino acids: CASSLKGGAVEQFF. The CDR3 DNA follows: TGCGCCAGCAGCTTAAAGGGGGGGGCCGTTGAGCAGTTCTTC.

This clone has just one count. The chain has TRBV5-5 and TRBJ2-1, with D perhaps TRBD1 (6 bases). The length of the CDR3 is 15 residues. Germline CDR1 SGHKS, CDR2 YYEKEE (reference sequence). Trimming took 4 bases from V and 0 from J, leaving 11 bases between them. CDR3 bases: TGTGCCAGCAGCCGGACAGACGACTCCTACAATGAGCAGTTCTTC. It translates to CASSRTDDSYNEQFF.

The V and J genes are TRBV18 and TRBJ2-7, with 9 bases lining up with TRBD1. Germline CDR1 reads KGHSH; CDR2 reads LQKENI. The CDR3 has 14 amino acids. V shed 6 bases, J shed 1 base, and the junction held 4 bases outside the gene matches. The CDR3 nucleotides are TGTGCCAGCTCCCTCGACAGGGGGTCCTACGAGCAGTACGTC. This gives the protein CASSLDRGSYEQYV.

The chain couples TRBV5-5 to TRBJ1-1, with D hard to call. Trimming took 1 base from V and 1 from J, leaving 8 bases between them. The CDR3 extends over 14 amino acids. Germline V gene sequence: CDR1 SGHKS, CDR2 YYEKEE (reference sequence). CDR3 sequence (DNA): TGTGCCAGCAGCTTGTCGGGGAGGAACACTGAAGCTTTCTTT. Translation gives CASSLSGRNTEAFF.

This sequence joins TRBV2 and TRBJ1-3; TRBD1 matches at 8 bases. Germline V CDR1 and CDR2: SNHLY, FYNNEI. The V segment lost 7 bases and the J segment 1 base; nucleotides outside the gene matches: 6. The CDR3 has 15 residues. The CDR3, as DNA: TGTGCCAGCACCTCCCAGGGGGCGTCTGGAAACACCATATATTTT. It translates to CASTSQGASGNTIYF.

The gene calls are TRBV6-1 and TRBJ2-5, with D tentatively TRBD2 (7 bases). Germline values: CDR1 MNHNS, CDR2 SASEGT. There are 16 residues in the CDR3. Trimming removed 1 base at V and 2 bases at J, with 14 bases between. This chain's CDR3 is CASSEGWGGAQETQYF. Here the CDR3 DNA reads TGTGCCAGCAGTGAAGGATGGGGGGGGGCGCAAGAGACCCAGTACTTC.

The chain joins TRBV11-2 to TRBJ2-7; 9 bases agree with TRBD2. V gave up 8 bases and J gave up 3 bases; unmatched junction bases: 8. Germline-derived CDR1 and CDR2 are SGHAT and FQNNGV. CDR3 length: 14 residues. The CDR3 loop is CASAGGAGDYEQYV. CDR3 coding DNA: TGTGCCAGCGCGGGGGGGGCGGGAGACTACGAGCAGTACGTC.

The genes are TRBV4-2 and TRBJ1-3; 7 bases line up with TRBD1. Germline CDR1 reads LGHNA; CDR2 reads YNFKEQ. J lost 4 bases, V lost 1 base, and 7 bases had no gene match. The CDR3 totals 16 residues. This CDR3 reads CASSQGPTGSGNTIYF. CDR3 nucleotides: TGTGCCAGCAGCCAAGGACCGACAGGGTCAGGAAACACCATATATTTT.

J is TRBJ1-1 and V is TRBV11-1; D is ambiguous. V lost 1 base and J lost 4, with 10 bases in between. CDR3 length: 14 residues. Germline-derived CDR1 and CDR2 are SGHAT and FQDESV (reference sequence). CDR3 DNA sequence: TGTGCCAGCAGCTTAGTCCACTGGGGCACTGAAGCTTTCTTT. Residues: CASSLVHWGTEAFF.

The chain links TRBV27 to TRBJ2-7; D is unresolved. The V end lost 2 bases, the J end lost 2 bases, and 10 bases lay between the germline ends. The CDR3 has 14 amino acids. Germline V gene lookup returns CDR1 MNHEY and CDR2 SMNVEV (reference sequence). In nucleotides, the CDR3 is TGTGCCAGCAGTTTAAGCGCAGCCGCCTACGAGCAGTACTTC. Amino acid sequence: CASSLSAAAYEQYF.

This clone was seen a few times. CDR3 loop: CASSVPGGGAADTQYF. The CDR3 DNA follows: TGTGCCAGCAGTGTCCCGGGGGGGGGCGCGGCAGATACGCAGTATTTT. V usage is TRBV6-4 and J usage is TRBJ2-3; 8 bases are a match to TRBD2. Germline V gene sequence: CDR1 MRHNA, CDR2 SNTAGT. The CDR3 is 16 residues long. Trimming took 4 bases from V and 4 from J; bases not matched to a gene: 10.

V is TRBV5-4 and J is TRBJ2-5; unclear D gene. The ends were cut back, 4 bases at V and 5 bases at J, with 15 bases in the middle. The CDR3 has 14 residues. CDR1 SGHNT and CDR2 YYREEE come from the germline V gene (reference sequence). The CDR3 here is CASSLGEVRETQYF. Here the CDR3 DNA reads TGTGCCAGCAGCCTGGGTGAAGTAAGGGAGACCCAGTACTTC. Full variable domain (outside the CDR3, taken from reference TRBV5-4 and TRBJ2-5): ETGVTQSPTHLIKTRGQQVTLRCSSQSGHNTVSWYQQALGQGPQFIFQYYREEENGRGNFPPRFSGLQFPNYSSELNVNALELDDSALYLCASSLGEVRETQYFGPGTRLLVL.

This rearrangement joins TRBV5-1 to TRBJ1-4; D call uncertain. CDR3 length: 16 residues. CDR1 SGHRS and CDR2 YFSETQ come from the germline V gene. The ends were cut back, 0 bases at V and 4 bases at J, with 13 bases in the middle. In nucleotides, the CDR3 is TGCGCCAGCAGCTTGGAGATAGGAAGGAGTAATGAAAAACTGTTTTTT. This codes for CASSLEIGRSNEKLFF.

This chain uses TRBV10-3 with TRBJ1-3, with D maybe TRBD1 (5 bases). CDR1 is ENHRY, CDR2 SYGVKD, per germline. This CDR3 region has 13 residues. The V end was cut by 7 bases, the J end by 4 bases, with 11 bases between. This CDR3 reads CAITAGPGNTIYF. CDR3 nucleotide sequence: TGTGCCATCACCGCAGGGCCGGGAAACACCATATATTTT.

V is TRBV21-1 and J is TRBJ2-3; no DNA check was done on the table's D call, TRBD2. TRBV21-1 is recorded as a pseudogene. The CDR3 totals 13 residues. The CDR3 reads CASLGGTPKGQYF. The CDR3 bases are TGTGCCAGCCTTGGCGGGACCCCCAAGGGGCAGTATTTT.